These T cell receptor beta chains were read from a single sample in a study of shared clonotypes between healthy human individuals. The table came from immunoSEQ multiplex PCR; TCRdb's copy has only in-frame clones and leaves some out. Of about 820,000 clones listed, around 93% were seen once; the top ten hold about 25%. The specimen sequenced was naive CD8+ T cells sorted from blood. Every receptor here comes from a man younger than 45 in good health. The CDR3 runs from the conserved cysteine through the conserved F or W. The D gene is left open where the match is weak. Clone size is stated in some rows and not others, as once, few, many or a class when expanded.

j_call v_call clone_size d_call cdr3_nt cdr3_aa
TRBJ2-3 TRBV5-8 once TRBD1 TGTGCCAGCAGCAACCGGGACAGGGGGCTGACAGATACGCAGTATTTT CASSNRDRGLTDTQYF
TRBJ1-1 TRBV10-3 . . TGTGCCATCAGTGAATTGACAGGGAACACTGAAGCTTTCTTT CAISELTGNTEAFF
TRBJ2-7 TRBV5-1 . TRBD2 TGCGCCAGCAGCCAGGGGACTAGCGGACTCTACGAGCAGTACTTC CASSQGTSGLYEQYF
TRBJ2-3 TRBV6-4 . TRBD2 TGTGCCAGCAGTGACTCAGCGGGAGCAGATACGCAGTATTTT CASSDSAGADTQYF
TRBJ1-2 TRBV5-3 . . TGTGCCAGAAGCTGTAAACCTCAGGGGCTTTGTGGCTACACCTTC CARSCKPQGLCGYTF
TRBJ2-7 TRBV15 . . TGTGCCACCAGCAGTCGGACGATGAGCTACGAGCAGTACTTC CATSSRTMSYEQYF
TRBJ2-7 TRBV29-1 . . TGCAGCGTTTCCCGCGCTGGGGGGACCTACGAGCAGTACTTC CSVSRAGGTYEQYF
TRBJ2-7 TRBV5-1 few TRBD1 TGCGCCAGCAGCTACGGACAGGGGGCCTACGAGCAGTACTTC CASSYGQGAYEQYF
TRBJ2-1 TRBV15 . . TGTGCCACCAGCGAGAAGGACGAATACAATGAGCAGTTCTTC CATSEKDEYNEQFF
TRBJ2-3 TRBV7-9 . TRBD2 TGTGCCAGCAGCTCCGGGACTAGCGGGAGGTACAGCACAGATACGCAGTATTTT CASSSGTSGRYSTDTQYF
TRBJ1-1 TRBV30 . TRBD1 TGTGCCTGGGCGGGACAGGTGAACACTGAAGCTTTCTTT CAWAGQVNTEAFF
TRBJ2-2 TRBV9 . TRBD1 TGTGCCAGCAGCCCCTGGGACAGCACCGGGGAGCTGTTTTTT CASSPWDSTGELFF
TRBJ2-7 TRBV27 . TRBD2 TGTGCCAGCAGTGTAGCGGGAGGGCCGTACGAGCAGTACTTC CASSVAGGPYEQYF
TRBJ1-2 TRBV7-9 . . TGTGCCAGCAGCTATGGACAAACGGGCTATGGCTACACCTTC CASSYGQTGYGYTF
TRBJ1-5 TRBV4-1 . . TGCGCCAGCAGCCAAGGGATCAGAATTAGCAATCAGCCCCAGCATTTT CASSQGIRISNQPQHF
TRBJ1-2 TRBV27 . . TGTGCCAGCAGTGGGGGTCAGCATGGCTACACCTTC CASSGGQHGYTF
TRBJ2-7 TRBV28 . . TGTGCCAGCAGTGGGAGCCTTTTCGAGCAGTACTTC CASSGSLFEQYF
TRBJ2-3 TRBV29-1 . . TGCAGCGTTGGGGGTGTAGGCCGCACAGATACGCAGTATTTT CSVGGVGRTDTQYF
TRBJ2-3 TRBV6-5 . . TGTGCCAGCAGTTTCGGACCGTCAGATACGCAGTATTTT CASSFGPSDTQYF
TRBJ2-1 TRBV10-1 . TRBD2 TGCGCCAGCAGTGAGCTGTTAGCGGGAAGCTCCTACAATGAGCAGTTCTTC CASSELLAGSSYNEQFF
TRBJ2-7 TRBV7-9 . . TGTGCCAGCAGCTTAGAAAGGGAGCGTCTGAAGCAGTACTTC CASSLERERLKQYF
TRBJ2-7 TRBV6-1 once TRBD2 TGTGCCAGCAGTGAAGAACTAGCGGGAGTACCCGAGCAGTACTTC CASSEELAGVPEQYF
TRBJ2-2 TRBV2 . TRBD2 TGTGCCGTACGACGGACTAGCGTCACCGGGGAGCTGTTTTTT CAVRRTSVTGELFF
TRBJ1-2 TRBV5-6 . . TGTGCCAGCAGCTGGGAAGAGACGGGCTATGGCTACACCTTC CASSWEETGYGYTF
TRBJ1-2 TRBV2 . . TGTGCCAGCAGAGCCCCCTATGGCTACACCTTC CASRAPYGYTF
TRBJ1-1 TRBV5-1 . . TGCGCCAGCAGCTTACCGGACGGACTTGAAGCTTTCTTT CASSLPDGLEAFF
TRBJ2-5 TRBV2 . . TGTGCCAGCAGTGAAGCCGGCGCGAGGTGGACCCAGTACTTC CASSEAGARWTQYF
TRBJ2-3 TRBV11-2 . . TGTGCCAGCAGCGGAGACACAGATACGCAGTATTTT CASSGDTDTQYF
TRBJ1-2 TRBV14 . TRBD1 TGTGCCAGCAGCCCCCGGGACAGTGTCCCAACCTATGGCTACACCTTC CASSPRDSVPTYGYTF
TRBJ2-7 TRBV27 . . TGTGCCAGCAGTTTATTCAGGGATTGGGAGCAGTACTTC CASSLFRDWEQYF
TRBJ2-7 TRBV6-5 . . TGTGCCAGCAGTTACCGGCAGCACTACGAGCAGTACTTC CASSYRQHYEQYF
TRBJ2-1 TRBV6-9 . . TGTGCCAGCAGTCTCCTACCCCACAATGAGCAGTTCTTC CASSLLPHNEQFF
TRBJ2-1 TRBV4-3 . TRBD2 TGCGCCAGCAGCGGAAGGTCCGGGCGGGAGGCCCGGAGGCTGTTCTTC CASSGRSGREARRLFF
TRBJ2-7 TRBV29-1 . TRBD2 TGCAGCGTCATGCGGACTAGCGGGAAGGACTACGAGCAGTACTTC CSVMRTSGKDYEQYF
TRBJ1-1 TRBV29-1 . . TGCAGCTTCTGGGACGGGAACACTGAAGCTTTCTTT CSFWDGNTEAFF
TRBJ2-7 TRBV27 . TRBD2 TGTGCCAGCAGTCCCGGGACTAGCGGGATTTACGAGCAGTACTTC CASSPGTSGIYEQYF
TRBJ2-7 TRBV7-6 . . TGTGCCAGCAGCCCCGGTCCTCTCTCCTACGAGCAGTACTTC CASSPGPLSYEQYF
TRBJ2-2 TRBV18 . . TGTGCCAGCTCAACTGCCGGGGAGCTGTTTTTT CASSTAGELFF
TRBJ2-5 TRBV2 . . TGTGCCAGCAGCGCTAGGGACGGACTTTCGCTGGGGACCCAGTACTTC CASSARDGLSLGTQYF
TRBJ2-7 TRBV10-1 . . TGCGCCAGCAGCCGGACTGGGAAATCCGAGCAGTACTTC CASSRTGKSEQYF
TRBJ2-3 TRBV7-9 . . TGTGCCAGCAGCTTAGCAGGCCGCACAGATACGCAGTATTTT CASSLAGRTDTQYF
TRBJ2-7 TRBV10-1 . . TGCGCCAGCAGCACAGGGCCGGTCCACGAGCAGTACTTC CASSTGPVHEQYF
TRBJ2-7 TRBV6-5 . . TGTGCCAGCTCCGACGGGACACTCGACTACATTGAGCAGTACTTC CASSDGTLDYIEQYF
TRBJ2-7 TRBV27 . . TGTGCCAGCAGTAGGGAGCAGGGGAGCTCCTACGAGCAGTACTTC CASSREQGSSYEQYF
TRBJ2-7 TRBV9 . TRBD1 TGTGCCAGCAGCGCCACAGGGGGCAGCTCCTACGAGCAGTACTTC CASSATGGSSYEQYF
TRBJ1-2 TRBV7-2 once . TGTGCCAGCAGCTTAAGCTTAGCCTCCGGGCCGATCTATGGCTACACCTTC CASSLSLASGPIYGYTF
TRBJ2-7 TRBV6-5 once . TGTGCCAGCAGTTACTATGGGGGCTCCTACGAGCAGTACTTC CASSYYGGSYEQYF
TRBJ2-1 TRBV7-9 . TRBD2 TGTGCCAGCAGCTTAGTAGCGGGAGGTGAGCAGTTCTTC CASSLVAGGEQFF
TRBJ1-1 TRBV27 once . TGTGCCAGCAGCCTAACGTGGGGTTCCACTGAAGCTTTCTTT CASSLTWGSTEAFF
TRBJ2-1 TRBV19 . TRBD2 TGTGCCAGTAGTATTTGGTTAGCGGGAGCCACATACAATGAGCAGTTCTTC CASSIWLAGATYNEQFF
TRBJ2-2 TRBV15 . . TGTGCCACCAGCCCCCTGCCAGGGGCGGAGGGCGGGGAGCTGTTTTTT CATSPLPGAEGGELFF